A single sample gave rise to the 25 T cell receptor beta chains below, sequenced in a study of cytomegalovirus exposure and HLA in healthy donors. The PCR had 60 Vbeta and 13 Jbeta primers. Repertoires were generated with immunoSEQ multiplex PCR, while TCRdb's copy carries only in-frame clones and drops some. Among approximately 88,000 clones listed, approximately 80% were seen once. Sequenced: PBMCs. The source is a man aged 25 to 40 in good health and CMV-seropositive.

This chain links TRBV4-2 with TRBJ1-1; no reliable D call. The CDR3 runs to 14 residues. The V gene lost 4 bases and the J gene lost 0 bases, with 9 bases spanning the gap. The germline CDR1 and CDR2 sequences are LGHNA and YNFKEQ. CDR3 sequence: CASSPGALNTEAFF. The CDR3 DNA reads TGTGCCAGCAGCCCGGGAGCACTGAACACTGAAGCTTTCTTT.

The genes are TRBV19 and TRBJ1-4; 7 nucleotides match TRBD1. The CDR3 covers 18 residues. CDR1 LNHDA and CDR2 SQIVND come from the germline V gene (reference sequence). V shed 2 bases, J shed 5 bases, and the junction held 14 bases outside the gene matches. In DNA form, the CDR3 reads TGTGCCAGTAGTATACAATCGGCGGTCGGGACAGAAAATGAAAAACTGTTTTTT. It specifies CASSIQSAVGTENEKLFF.

This clone is a singleton in its sample. The chain combines TRBV30 with TRBJ2-1; possible D gene TRBD2, 6 bases. The V gene's germline CDR1 is GTSNPN and CDR2 SVGIG (reference sequence). The CDR3 has 14 residues. The germline V and J ends were trimmed by 3 bases and 4 bases, with 13 bases remaining between them. This CDR3 reads CAWSAVAVYNEQFF. The CDR3, as DNA: TGTGCCTGGAGCGCGGTAGCGGTATACAATGAGCAGTTCTTC. The full variable domain, in which reference TRBV30 and TRBJ2-1 provide the parts outside the CDR3, is SQTIHQWPATLVQPVGSPLSLECTVEGTSNPNLYWYRQAAGRGLQLLFYSVGIGQISSEVPQNLSASRPQDRQFILSSKKLLLSDSGFYLCAWSAVAVYNEQFFGPGTRLTVL.

A few counts support this clone. The chain recombines TRBV16 with TRBJ1-5; D perhaps matches TRBD1 (5 bases). This CDR3 spans 15 amino acids. Deletions cut 3 bases from V and 0 bases from J, with 9 bases between. Germline V lookup: CDR1 KGHSY, CDR2 FQNENV. The CDR3 DNA sequence: TGTGCCAGCAGCCAGGGACTATATAGCAATCAGCCCCAGCATTTT. Residues: CASSQGLYSNQPQHF.

This sequence joins TRBV18 and TRBJ2-5; a possible D gene is TRBD2 (6 bases). V shed 0 bases and J shed 4 bases, with 9 bases lying between them. This CDR3 comprises 14 residues. Germline V gene lookup returns CDR1 KGHSH and CDR2 LQKENI. The CDR3 DNA reads TGTGCCAGCTCACCACCGGGGGGAGTAGAGACCCAGTACTTC. Its protein product is CASSPPGGVETQYF.

The CDR3 sequence is CASSLAPGQGALLDTQYF. CDR3 coding DNA: TGTGCCAGCAGCTTAGCCCCGGGACAGGGGGCATTATTGGATACGCAGTATTTT. The rearrangement joins TRBV7-9 to TRBJ2-3; the match to TRBD1 covers 12 bases. Per the germline V gene, CDR1 is SEHNR and CDR2 is FQNEAQ (reference sequence). This CDR3 has 18 amino acids. V shed 0 bases and J 6 bases; nucleotides not matched to a gene: 10.

This clone appeared a few times. The chain employs TRBV29-1 and TRBJ2-2, with 7 positions matching TRBD1. The CDR3 contains 16 residues. Germline V CDR1 and CDR2: SQVTM, ANQGSEA. J lost 1 base, V lost 6 bases, and 11 bases had no gene match. The CDR3 bases are TGCAGCGTAATGGAACAGACAGGGAAGAACACCGGGGAGCTGTTTTTT. Protein: CSVMEQTGKNTGELFF.

The chain joins TRBV18 to TRBJ2-5, with 14 bases fitting TRBD2. CDR3 length equals 15 residues. Trimming cost V 3 bases and J 5 bases; bases outside gene matches: 2. In germline, CDR1 is KGHSH, CDR2 LQKENI. The CDR3 nucleotides are TGTGCCAGCTCACCGGGACTAGCGGGAGAGGAGACCCAGTACTTC. As protein: CASSPGLAGEETQYF.

The chain is built from TRBV6-6 and TRBJ1-5; D is undetermined. Germline V gene sequence: CDR1 MNHNY, CDR2 SVGAGI (reference sequence). The CDR3 spans 15 residues. V was shortened by 2 bases and J by 7 bases, with 15 bases between the two germline ends. The CDR3 loop is CASSYTDGMGQPQHF. CDR3 in DNA: TGTGCCAGCAGTTACACGGACGGGATGGGCCAGCCCCAGCATTTT.

V and J are TRBV28 and TRBJ1-2; unclear D gene. CDR3 size: 13 residues. Germline V gene sequence: CDR1 MDHEN, CDR2 SYDVKM. The germline V and J ends were trimmed by 4 bases and 7 bases, with 13 bases remaining between them. CDR3 amino acids: CASSSHSQSGYTF. CDR3 nucleotides: TGTGCCAGCAGTTCCCACAGTCAGAGTGGCTACACCTTC.

This clone was picked up a small number of times. The genes are TRBV12-5 and TRBJ2-3, with TRBD2 matching over 16 bases. Germline CDR1 is LGHNT and CDR2 is FRNRAP. V shed 4 bases, J shed 4 bases, and the junction held 5 bases outside the gene matches. There are 17 residues in the CDR3. CDR3 sequence (DNA): TGTGCTAGTGGTTCCGGGACTAGCGGGGGGGCTGCAGATACGCAGTATTTT. Its translation: CASGSGTSGGAADTQYF.

The chain links TRBV28 to TRBJ2-1; 9 nucleotides match TRBD1. The CDR3 is made up of 16 amino acids. V shed 6 bases, J shed 5 bases, and the junction held 11 bases outside the gene matches. Germline CDR1 and CDR2: MDHEN and SYDVKM. The CDR3 sequence: CASRIHPGQGNNEQFF. CDR3 sequence (DNA): TGTGCCAGCAGAATACACCCGGGACAGGGAAACAATGAGCAGTTCTTC. The whole variable domain, filled in from reference TRBV28 and TRBJ2-1, reads DVKVTQSSRYLVKRTGEKVFLECVQDMDHENMFWYRQDPGLGLRLIYFSYDVKMKEKGDIPEGYSVSREKKERFSLILESASTNQTSMYLCASRIHPGQGNNEQFFGPGTRLTVL.

This chain joins TRBV19 and TRBJ1-1; TRBD1 aligns across 8 bases. Germline trimming cut 4 bases from V and 10 bases from J; bases unmatched to any gene: 11. The germline V gene has CDR1 LNHDA and CDR2 SQIVND (reference sequence). The CDR3 has 14 residues. In DNA form, the CDR3 reads TGTGCCAGTAGTACCTTGACAGGGGCTGGCGGAGCTTTCTTT. The encoded protein is CASSTLTGAGGAFF.

The J gene is TRBJ2-1, the V gene TRBV5-1, with a tentative D call TRBD2 (7 bases). Trimming took 3 bases from V and 0 from J, leaving 16 bases between them. This CDR3 region has 17 residues. CDR1 is SGHRS, CDR2 YFSETQ, per germline. DNA for the CDR3: TGCGCCAGCAGCTCAAGTCCAGGGGAGGGCTCCTACAATGAGCAGTTCTTC. Its protein is CASSSSPGEGSYNEQFF. Drawing the rest from reference TRBV5-1 and TRBJ2-1, the complete variable domain is KAGVTQTPRYLIKTRGQQVTLSCSPISGHRSVSWYQQTPGQGLQFLFEYFSETQRNKGNFPGRFSGRQFSNSRSEMNVSTLELGDSALYLCASSSSPGEGSYNEQFFGPGTRLTVL.

The chain recombines TRBV15 with TRBJ1-2; D is unresolved. Deletions cut 8 bases from V and 0 bases from J, with 7 bases between. Germline V lookup: CDR1 LNHNV, CDR2 YYDKDF (reference sequence). This CDR3 region has 12 residues. The CDR3 DNA reads as TGTGCCACCGCCGGAGCTAACTATGGCTACACCTTC. Protein product: CATAGANYGYTF. Looking up the rest from reference TRBV15 and TRBJ1-2 gives the full variable domain: DAMVIQNPRYQVTQFGKPVTLSCSQTLNHNVMYWYQQKSSQAPKLLFHYYDKDFNNEADTPDNFQSRRPNTSFCFLDIRSPGLGDTAMYLCATAGANYGYTFGSGTRLTVV.

This clone showed up just a few times. The rearrangement links TRBV6-1 to TRBJ1-3, with D perhaps matching TRBD1 (5 bases). The germline V gene has CDR1 MNHNS and CDR2 SASEGT. V gave up 11 bases and J gave up 0 bases, with 11 bases separating them. The CDR3 covers 13 residues. CDR3 residues: CAVRALSGNTIYF. In DNA form, the CDR3 reads TGTGCCGTCAGGGCCCTCTCTGGAAACACCATATATTTT.

The chain uses TRBV10-3 and TRBJ1-2; the match to TRBD1 covers 9 bases. Germline loops: CDR1 ENHRY, CDR2 SYGVKD. V lost 6 bases, J lost 2 bases, and 4 bases stayed unmatched. The CDR3 runs 14 residues. As DNA, the CDR3 is TGTGCCATCAGGGGGGACAGGGAAAACTATGGCTACACCTTC. It translates to CAIRGDRENYGYTF.

The chain carries TRBV10-2 and TRBJ1-1, with a weak D call TRBD1 (5 bases). This CDR3 region has 13 residues. The germline gives CDR1 WSHSY, CDR2 SAAADI. V was trimmed by 5 bases and J by 4 bases, leaving 11 bases between them. The CDR3 bases are TGCGCCAGCAGTAAGGGGTACGGCACTGAAGCTTTCTTT. It specifies CASSKGYGTEAFF.

The chain has TRBV7-8 and TRBJ1-5; 7 nucleotides line up with TRBD1. Germline V lookup: CDR1 SGHVS, CDR2 FQNEAQ. V trimming: 4 bases; J trimming: 6 bases; junction bases outside the gene matches: 6. CDR3 length: 14 residues. CDR3 amino acids: CASSWPGGSQPQHF. The CDR3 nucleotides are TGTGCCAGCAGCTGGCCAGGGGGTAGTCAGCCCCAGCATTTT.

This clone was detected once. This chain links TRBV4-1 with TRBJ2-7; 11 bases line up with TRBD1. This CDR3 has 16 residues. V shed 3 bases, J shed 5 bases, and the junction held 9 bases outside the gene matches. Germline CDR1 and CDR2: MGHRA and YSYEKL. CDR3 sequence reads: CASSHFRTGGADEQYF. CDR3 DNA: TGCGCCAGCAGCCACTTTCGGACAGGGGGCGCGGACGAGCAGTACTTC.

A single count supports this clone. The genes are TRBV15 and TRBJ1-2; possibly TRBD1 for D (5 bases). The V and J ends lost 9 bases and 4 bases respectively, with 12 bases between them. The CDR3 has 12 amino acids. CDR1 and CDR2 (germline): LNHNV, YYDKDF (reference sequence). Here the CDR3 DNA reads TGTGCCACTCGGGGAGGGGCCTATGGCTACACCTTC. Its translation is CATRGGAYGYTF.

The gene calls are TRBV4-1 and TRBJ1-2; D is possibly TRBD1 (5 bases). The ends were cut back, 0 bases at V and 6 bases at J, with 14 bases in the middle. CDR3 length equals 15 residues. Germline values: CDR1 MGHRA, CDR2 YSYEKL. The CDR3 reads CASSQDWRGMDGYTF. As DNA, the CDR3 is TGCGCCAGCAGCCAAGACTGGAGGGGAATGGATGGCTACACCTTC.

J is TRBJ2-7 and V is TRBV27, with 7 bases that match TRBD1. V was pared by 4 bases and J by 3 bases, with 9 bases of the junction left unmatched. Germline CDR1 is MNHEY and CDR2 is SMNVEV (reference sequence). This CDR3 is 15 amino acids long. The CDR3 reads CASSSRQGPDYEQYF. In nucleotides, the CDR3 is TGTGCCAGCAGTTCCAGACAGGGTCCGGACTACGAGCAGTACTTC.

This chain connects TRBV6-1 to TRBJ2-7, with D possibly TRBD1 on 5 matching bases. The CDR3 sequence is 13 residues long. Germline-derived CDR1 and CDR2 are MNHNS and SASEGT. The V end lost 7 bases, the J end lost 5 bases, and 15 bases lay between the germline ends. CDR3 DNA: TGTGCCAGCAAGGGGCAGCCAAGGAACGAGCAGTACTTC. This sequence encodes CASKGQPRNEQYF.

This clone was detected only a few times. V and J are TRBV27 and TRBJ2-7; 8 nucleotides line up with TRBD1. J was trimmed by 3 bases and V by 5 bases; bases with no gene match: 3. The CDR3 is 13 residues long. Per germline, CDR1 MNHEY and CDR2 SMNVEV (reference sequence). CDR3 sequence reads: CASSARGRYEQYF. The CDR3 DNA sequence: TGTGCCAGCAGTGCCAGGGGGCGCTACGAGCAGTACTTC.